This T cell receptor beta chain was found in a study of shared clonotypes between healthy human individuals. Study-level information: Every donor yielded three CD4 naive, three CD4 memory, two CD8 naive and one CD8 memory plate.

Sequenced by immunoSEQ multiplex PCR; TCRdb stores in-frame clones only, minus some. In the table there are 600,000 to 750,000 clones, around 72% of which are singletons. V gave up 6 bases and J gave up 5 bases, with 11 bases separating them. CDR3 length equals 13 residues. Germline values: CDR1 MNHEY, CDR2 SVGAGI. The healthy adult donors were HIV-negative and reported no recent acute infections or vaccinations. Sequenced material: memory CD4+ T cells sorted from blood. Indicated subset: CD45RA-negative fraction. V gene TRBV6-5 combines with J gene TRBJ2-1; possibly TRBD2 for D (5 bases). The source of this sequence is a woman aged 25 to 45 in good health. The CDR3: CASSRGLNNEQFF. In DNA form, the CDR3 reads TGTGCCAGCAGCCGAGGACTGAACAATGAGCAGTTCTTC.